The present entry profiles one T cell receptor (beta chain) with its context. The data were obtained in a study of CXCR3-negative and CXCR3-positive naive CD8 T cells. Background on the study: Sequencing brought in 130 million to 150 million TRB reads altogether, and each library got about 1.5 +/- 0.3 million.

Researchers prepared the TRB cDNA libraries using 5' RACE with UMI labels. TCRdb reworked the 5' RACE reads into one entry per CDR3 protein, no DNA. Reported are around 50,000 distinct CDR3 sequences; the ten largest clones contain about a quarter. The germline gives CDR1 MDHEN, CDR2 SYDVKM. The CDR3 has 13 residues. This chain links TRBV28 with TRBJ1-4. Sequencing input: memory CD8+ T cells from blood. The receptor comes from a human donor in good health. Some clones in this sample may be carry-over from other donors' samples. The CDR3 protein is CASSSRHNEKLFF.